This entry describes one T cell receptor (beta chain). The antigen is not known. The CDR3 is 17 amino acids. V shed 4 bases, J shed 5 bases, and the junction held 8 bases outside the gene matches. Germline V gene data show CDR1 as SGHNT and CDR2 as YYREEE (reference sequence). This sample is part of a study of cytomegalovirus exposure and HLA in healthy donors. The PCR ran on 60 Vbeta and 13 Jbeta primers. Libraries were prepared by immunoSEQ multiplex PCR; TCRdb keeps only in-frame clonotypes and omits some of them. The repertoire holds 210,000 or so clones, with roughly 91% as singletons. General observations from the study: In terms of immune exposure information, only CMV serostatus was available.

Nominally healthy donors were sampled, though unrecorded immune exposures were likely. This TCR was sampled from a woman younger than 30 in good health and CMV-seronegative. The J gene is TRBJ2-2, the V gene TRBV5-4; 13 bases fit TRBD2. The sequenced sample consisted of PBMCs. DNA for the CDR3: TGTGCCAGCAGCCTGCGGACTAGCGGGAGACGGACCGGGGAGCTGTTTTTT. Its protein product is CASSLRTSGRRTGELFF.